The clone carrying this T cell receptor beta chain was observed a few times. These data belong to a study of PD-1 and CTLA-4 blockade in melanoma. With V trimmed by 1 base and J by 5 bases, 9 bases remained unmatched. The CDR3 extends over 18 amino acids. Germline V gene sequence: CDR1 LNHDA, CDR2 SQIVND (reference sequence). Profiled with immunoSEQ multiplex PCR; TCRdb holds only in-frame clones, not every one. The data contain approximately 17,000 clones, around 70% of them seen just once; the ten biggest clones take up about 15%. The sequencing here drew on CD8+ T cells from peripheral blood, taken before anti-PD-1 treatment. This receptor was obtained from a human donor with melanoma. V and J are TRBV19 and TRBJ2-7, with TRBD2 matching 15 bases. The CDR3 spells CASSIGATRTSGRDEQYF. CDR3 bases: TGTGCCAGTAGTATAGGGGCTACGAGGACTAGCGGGAGGGACGAGCAGTACTTC.